The 21 T cell receptor beta chains listed next were all sequenced from one sample in a study of beta chain features in type 1 diabetes. Their antigen targets remain unknown. Regarding the study as a whole: Significant though moderate, a shortening of TCRB CDR3s appeared in all four CD4+ subsets of Type 1 diabetes patients.

Expressed TCRB transcripts were sequenced because the entire RNA isolate underwent reverse transcription. Here immunoSEQ multiplex PCR was the method, and the copy in TCRdb shows in-frame clones only, minus some. The table has approximately 600,000 clones, 9.5% to 15% seen once; the top ten hold around 0.12%. Sequencing was performed on naive CD4+ T cells from blood. Every receptor here comes from a man aged 25 to 45 with type 1 diabetes.

This clone turned up a few times. The chain joins TRBV6-6 to TRBJ2-2, with a tentative D call TRBD2 (6 bases). CDR1 is MNHNY and CDR2 is SVGAGI in the germline V gene (reference sequence). The CDR3 totals 13 residues. The ends were cut back, 7 bases at V and 7 bases at J, with 13 bases in the middle. DNA of the CDR3: TGTGCCAGCACTTTACCCGGGAGCGGGGAGCTGTTTTTT. Translated, it gives CASTLPGSGELFF.

This chain links TRBV5-1 with TRBJ1-2; tentatively, D is TRBD1 (5 bases). The V end lost 3 bases, the J end lost 7 bases, and 22 bases lay between the germline ends. CDR1 and CDR2 (germline): SGHRS, YFSETQ. The CDR3 extends over 16 amino acids. The CDR3 DNA reads as TGCGCCAGCAGCTCAAAATCCACGGGGCATATGGCTGGCTACACCTTC. This gives the protein CASSSKSTGHMAGYTF.

A few counts support this clone. V usage is TRBV7-2 and J usage is TRBJ2-5; D might be TRBD1 (5 bases). The V and J ends lost 3 bases and 5 bases respectively, with 16 bases between them. The germline V gene has CDR1 SGHTA and CDR2 FQGNSA. The CDR3 sequence is 15 residues long. The CDR3 sequence is CASSFPQGIKETQYF. Written as DNA, the CDR3 is TGTGCCAGCAGCTTCCCGCAGGGTATCAAGGAGACCCAGTACTTC.

The chain employs TRBV7-9 and TRBJ2-5, with D perhaps matching TRBD2 (5 bases). The ends were cut back, 1 base at V and 2 bases at J, with 11 bases in the middle. CDR3 length: 15 amino acids. The germline V gene has CDR1 SEHNR and CDR2 FQNEAQ (reference sequence). The CDR3 protein is CASSLGGGLQETQYF. The DNA for the CDR3 is TGTGCCAGCAGCTTAGGGGGTGGACTTCAAGAGACCCAGTACTTC.

The chain couples TRBV6-5 to TRBJ2-2, with D possibly being TRBD2 (6 bases). V was shortened by 5 bases and J by 3 bases, with 13 bases between the two germline ends. CDR3 size: 15 residues. Germline V gene data show CDR1 as MNHEY and CDR2 as SVGAGI. The DNA for the CDR3 is TGTGCCAGCAGTCCCCCTACGGGGGACACCGGGGAGCTGTTTTTT. Its translation: CASSPPTGDTGELFF.

V and J are TRBV6-5 and TRBJ1-1; 7 nucleotides agree with TRBD1. CDR1 and CDR2 from the germline V gene are MNHEY and SVGAGI. With 5 bases clipped from V and 3 bases from J, the junction kept 9 bases outside the gene matches. CDR3 length equals 15 residues. The CDR3 coding sequence is TGTGCCAGCAGTCGCACGAGGGGGCTTGACACTGAAGCTTTCTTT. Amino acid sequence: CASSRTRGLDTEAFF.

V gene TRBV6-1 combines with J gene TRBJ2-3; D is ambiguous. The CDR3 is made up of 12 amino acids. Trimming shortened V by 5 bases and J by 5 bases, and 8 bases separated the two germline ends. Germline-derived CDR1 and CDR2 are MNHNS and SASEGT. The CDR3 loop reads CASSFGVDTQYF. The CDR3 DNA follows: TGTGCCAGCAGTTTTGGAGTAGATACGCAGTATTTT.

The gene calls are TRBV4-2 and TRBJ2-1; D is ambiguous. This CDR3 is built from 16 residues. Germline loops: CDR1 LGHNA, CDR2 YNFKEQ. V was trimmed by 0 bases and J by 4 bases, leaving 13 bases between them. This CDR3 reads CASSQEVDPRYNEQFF. DNA for the CDR3: TGTGCCAGCAGCCAAGAGGTGGATCCAAGGTACAATGAGCAGTTCTTC.

This clone was observed a few times. The sample has other DNA sequences that encode this CDR3 too. The chain employs TRBV29-1 and TRBJ1-5; no clear D. The CDR3 has 13 amino acids. V was cut by 4 bases and J by 2 bases, with 9 bases left in between. Germline V gene sequence: CDR1 SQVTM, CDR2 ANQGSEA. In nucleotides, the CDR3 is TGCAGCGTTGGCCCCGGCGGCAATCAGCCCCAGCATTTT. The encoded protein is CSVGPGGNQPQHF.

This chain joins TRBV9 and TRBJ2-6; TRBD1 agrees at 7 bases. CDR3 length: 17 residues. Germline V gene data show CDR1 as SGDLS and CDR2 as YYNGEE. Losses at the gene ends were 1 base for V and 0 bases for J; bases not matched to a gene: 4. The CDR3 nucleotides are TGTGCCAGCAGCGTACAGGGGACAGTCTCTGGGGCCAACGTCCTGACTTTC. This gives the protein CASSVQGTVSGANVLTF.

The V call is TRBV5-1, the J call TRBJ2-1; 10 bases are a match to TRBD2. This CDR3 has 14 amino acids. CDR1 is SGHRS, CDR2 YFSETQ, per germline. After removal of 3 bases from V and 7 bases from J, the junction contained 4 bases not matched to a gene. The CDR3 DNA reads TGCGCCAGCAGCTCCGCAGCGGGGGGGAATGAGCAGTTCTTC. This gives the protein CASSSAAGGNEQFF.

This clone was detected a few times. The chain employs TRBV5-1 and TRBJ2-1; D possibly corresponds to TRBD1 (5 bases). Trimming removed 0 bases at V and 6 bases at J, with 10 bases between. The CDR3 extends over 14 amino acids. Germline values: CDR1 SGHRS, CDR2 YFSETQ. This CDR3 is CASSLARDPNEQFF. The CDR3 DNA reads as TGCGCCAGCAGCTTGGCCAGGGATCCCAATGAGCAGTTCTTC. Full variable domain (remainder filled in from reference TRBV5-1 and TRBJ2-1): KAGVTQTPRYLIKTRGQQVTLSCSPISGHRSVSWYQQTPGQGLQFLFEYFSETQRNKGNFPGRFSGRQFSNSRSEMNVSTLELGDSALYLCASSLARDPNEQFFGPGTRLTVL.

V usage is TRBV18 and J usage is TRBJ2-7; 9 bases are a match to TRBD1. The CDR3 sequence is 16 residues long. V gave up 3 bases and J gave up 3 bases; unmatched junction bases: 9. Germline CDR1 is KGHSH and CDR2 is LQKENI. In nucleotides, the CDR3 is TGTGCCAGCTCACCTGGCCGGGACAGGGAGTTCTACGAGCAGTACTTC. This translates into CASSPGRDREFYEQYF. Full variable domain (rest looked up from reference TRBV18 and TRBJ2-7): NAGVMQNPRHLVRRRGQEARLRCSPMKGHSHVYWYRQLPEEGLKFMVYLQKENIIDESGMPKERFSAEFPKEGPSILRIQQVVRGDSAAYFCASSPGRDREFYEQYFGPGTRLTVT.

The chain has TRBV19 and TRBJ1-2; 7 bases line up with TRBD1. This CDR3 has 12 residues. The V gene's germline CDR1 is LNHDA and CDR2 SQIVND (reference sequence). The junction had 6 bases not matched to a gene; V was cut back by 6 bases and J by 8 bases. Written as DNA, the CDR3 is TGTGCCAGTAGGACAGGGATTTGGGGCTACACCTTC. Its translation: CASRTGIWGYTF.

Regarding this clone: One end of the junction varies from germline; a read error may be responsible. The rearrangement links TRBV11-2 to TRBJ1-4, with D tentatively TRBD1 (5 bases). CDR3 length: 11 residues. Germline V gene sequence: CDR1 SGHAT, CDR2 FQNNGV. This chain's CDR3 is CASSIAGTQDF. For the CDR3, the DNA is TGTGCCAGCAGCATAGCCGGGACGCAAGATTTT.

Note on this clone: Other DNA sequences in this specimen translate into the identical CDR3. The chain uses TRBV4-3 and TRBJ1-5; the D is unclear. There are 14 residues in the CDR3. Trimming cost V 0 bases and J 4 bases, with 7 bases left between them. The germline gives CDR1 LGHNA, CDR2 YSLEER. CDR3 sequence (DNA): TGCGCCAGCAGCCAAGATGTAGGAAATCAGCCCCAGCATTTT. Protein: CASSQDVGNQPQHF.

This rearrangement joins TRBV7-9 to TRBJ2-3; 11 bases map to TRBD2. V shed 5 bases and J 1 base; nucleotides not matched to a gene: 2. CDR1 and CDR2 from the germline V gene are SEHNR and FQNEAQ (reference sequence). The CDR3 is 15 residues long. As DNA, the CDR3 is TGTGCCAGCAGCCAGACTAGCGGGGGCACAGATACGCAGTATTTT. Translated, it gives CASSQTSGGTDTQYF.

This chain links TRBV9 with TRBJ2-2, with D perhaps assigned TRBD1 or TRBD2 (5 bases each). The CDR3 is 15 amino acids. CDR1 is SGDLS and CDR2 is YYNGEE in the germline V gene. The ends were cut back, 2 bases at V and 1 base at J, with 9 bases in the middle. For the CDR3, the DNA is TGTGCCAGCAGCGTCCGAGGGGAGAACACCGGGGAGCTGTTTTTT. It codes for CASSVRGENTGELFF.

This clone was observed a few times. The chain combines TRBV9 with TRBJ2-3; TRBD2 agrees at 9 bases. The CDR3 is made up of 16 amino acids. CDR1 and CDR2 (germline): SGDLS, YYNGEE. V shed 4 bases, J shed 3 bases, and the junction held 9 bases outside the gene matches. CDR3 bases: TGTGCCAGCAGCCCCTGGGGTAGCGGGGGAACAGATACGCAGTATTTT. It specifies CASSPWGSGGTDTQYF.

This clone was seen a few times. The J gene is TRBJ2-2, the V gene TRBV29-1; D remains unclear. This CDR3 has 15 amino acids. Germline loops: CDR1 SQVTM, CDR2 ANQGSEA. V was trimmed by 7 bases and J by 2 bases, leaving 17 bases between them. In DNA, the CDR3 is TGCAGCGCCCGGCTCAATCCACCAAACACCGGGGAGCTGTTTTTT. Translated: CSARLNPPNTGELFF.

The V and J genes are TRBV7-9 and TRBJ2-7; a possible D gene is TRBD1 (5 bases). Germline CDR1 reads SEHNR; CDR2 reads FQNEAQ (reference sequence). CDR3 length equals 14 residues. Trimming left V 1 base short and J 3 bases short, with 10 bases between. The DNA of the CDR3 is TGTGCCAGCAGCTTAGAAGGGGTAGGCTACGAGCAGTACTTC. It codes for CASSLEGVGYEQYF.